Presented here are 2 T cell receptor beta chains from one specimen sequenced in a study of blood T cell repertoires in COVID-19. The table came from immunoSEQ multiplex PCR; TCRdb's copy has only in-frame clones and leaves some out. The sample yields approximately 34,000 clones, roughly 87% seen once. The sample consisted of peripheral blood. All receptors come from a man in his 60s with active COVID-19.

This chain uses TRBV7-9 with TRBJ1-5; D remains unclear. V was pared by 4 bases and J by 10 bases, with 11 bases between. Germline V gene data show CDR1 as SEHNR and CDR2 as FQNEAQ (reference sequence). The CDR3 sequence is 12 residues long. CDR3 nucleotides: TGTGCCAGCAGCTCCAGGCAGGAACCCCAGCATTTT. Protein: CASSSRQEPQHF. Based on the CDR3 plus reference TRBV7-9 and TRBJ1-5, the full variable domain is DTGVSQNPRHKITKRGQNVTFRCDPISEHNRLYWYRQTLGQGPEFLTYFQNEAQLEKSRLLSDRFSAERPKGSFSTLEIQRTEQGDSAMYLCASSSRQEPQHFGDGTRLSIL.

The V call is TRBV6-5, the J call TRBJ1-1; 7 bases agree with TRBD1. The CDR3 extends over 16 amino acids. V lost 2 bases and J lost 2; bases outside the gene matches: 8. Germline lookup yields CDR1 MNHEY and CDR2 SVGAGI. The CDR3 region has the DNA TGTGCCAGCAGTTACGGAGGGACAGCACTCAACACTGAAGCTTTCTTT. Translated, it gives CASSYGGTALNTEAFF.